A selection of T cell receptor beta chains follows, all from one sample in a study of T cell responses to AZD1222 COVID-19 vaccine. The protocol was immunoSEQ multiplex PCR, while the TCRdb copy is restricted to in-frame clones and leaves out a portion. Altogether fewer than 200,000 clones are present, 85% to 95% being singletons, with the ten largest covering 1% to 1.5%. Sequencing used peripheral blood, obtained on day 0 of AZD1222 vaccination. These receptors were obtained from an adult in good health. Both conserved end residues are part of each CDR3. The D gene is left open where the match is weak. Size is omitted from some rows. Given values are once, few, many or a class for expanded clones.

J gene: TRBJ1-6
V gene: TRBV24-1
D gene: TRBD1
clone size: NA
CDR3 length: 15
CDR3 DNA: TGTGCCACCAGGACAGGGACCCCCTATAATTCACCCCTCCACTTT
CDR3 protein: CATRTGTPYNSPLHF

J gene: TRBJ2-3
V gene: TRBV20-1
D gene: TRBD2
clone size: NA
CDR3 length: 16
CDR3 DNA: TGCAGTGCTAGTCCAGCGGGAGGGACCCTTGGAGATACGCAGTATTTT
CDR3 protein: CSASPAGGTLGDTQYF

J gene: TRBJ2-3
V gene: TRBV27
D gene: TRBD1
clone size: NA
CDR3 length: 15
CDR3 DNA: TGTGCCAGCAGTAGGGACAGAACTAGCACAGATACGCAGTATTTT
CDR3 protein: CASSRDRTSTDTQYF

J gene: TRBJ2-3
V gene: TRBV4-1
D gene: NA
clone size: NA
CDR3 length: 16
CDR3 DNA: TGCGCCAGCAGCCAATCCCTAGCGCGCAACACAGATACGCAGTATTTT
CDR3 protein: CASSQSLARNTDTQYF

J gene: TRBJ2-3
V gene: TRBV5-1
D gene: TRBD2
clone size: NA
CDR3 length: 14
CDR3 DNA: TGCGCCAGCACCAAACAAGCGGGGACAGATACGCAGTATTTT
CDR3 protein: CASTKQAGTDTQYF

J gene: TRBJ2-7
V gene: TRBV15
D gene: TRBD2
clone size: NA
CDR3 length: 14
CDR3 DNA: TGTGCCACCGCCCAGGGTGGGGGCGGGGGGGAGCAGTACTTC
CDR3 protein: CATAQGGGGGEQYF

J gene: TRBJ1-1
V gene: TRBV10-2
D gene: TRBD1
clone size: NA
CDR3 length: 14
CDR3 DNA: TGCGCCAGCAGTACGACAGGGTGGAACACTGAAGCTTTCTTT
CDR3 protein: CASSTTGWNTEAFF

J gene: TRBJ1-5
V gene: TRBV25-1
D gene: TRBD1
clone size: NA
CDR3 length: 15
CDR3 DNA: TGTGCCAGCAGGCCGACAGGGATGGGCAATCAGCCCCAGCATTTT
CDR3 protein: CASRPTGMGNQPQHF

J gene: TRBJ2-2
V gene: TRBV28
D gene: TRBD1
clone size: NA
CDR3 length: 17
CDR3 DNA: TGTGCCAGCAGTCCTCGGGACAGGGGGATCAACACCGGGGAGCTGTTTTTT
CDR3 protein: CASSPRDRGINTGELFF

J gene: TRBJ1-4
V gene: TRBV5-6
D gene: NA
clone size: few
CDR3 length: 13
CDR3 DNA: TGTGCCAGCAGCCCGCGCGCGGGTGAAAAACTGTTTTTT
CDR3 protein: CASSPRAGEKLFF

J gene: TRBJ2-1
V gene: TRBV21-1
D gene: NA
clone size: NA
CDR3 length: 14
CDR3 DNA: TGTGCCAGCAGCAAAACCCGGAGACGCAATGAGCAGTTCTTC
CDR3 protein: CASSKTRRRNEQFF

J gene: TRBJ1-1
V gene: TRBV29-1
D gene: NA
clone size: NA
CDR3 length: 13
CDR3 DNA: TGCAGCGTTGAAAAACGATTGACTGTTGAAGCTTTCTTT
CDR3 protein: CSVEKRLTVEAFF

J gene: TRBJ1-1
V gene: TRBV25-1
D gene: NA
clone size: NA
CDR3 length: 13
CDR3 DNA: TGTGCCAGCCAGCGGACCCAACACACTGAAGCTTTCTTT
CDR3 protein: CASQRTQHTEAFF

J gene: TRBJ2-7
V gene: TRBV19
D gene: TRBD1
clone size: NA
CDR3 length: 13
CDR3 DNA: TGTGCCAGTAGTTACGGGACAGTATACGAGCAGTACTTC
CDR3 protein: CASSYGTVYEQYF

J gene: TRBJ1-5
V gene: TRBV3-1/TRBV3-2
D gene: NA
clone size: NA
CDR3 length: 13
CDR3 DNA: TGTGCCAGCAGCCCTAGCCCGAATCAGCCCCAGCATTTT
CDR3 protein: CASSPSPNQPQHF

J gene: TRBJ2-1
V gene: TRBV7-9
D gene: TRBD2
clone size: NA
CDR3 length: 13
CDR3 DNA: TGTGCCAGCAGCTCCGGGAGGGGGACACTTTCTTTCTTC
CDR3 protein: CASSSGRGTLSFF

J gene: TRBJ1-1
V gene: TRBV4-2
D gene: NA
clone size: once
CDR3 length: 15
CDR3 DNA: TGTGCCAGCAGCCAAGTCGGAGGGAAGAACACTGAAGCTTTCTTT
CDR3 protein: CASSQVGGKNTEAFF

J gene: TRBJ1-2
V gene: TRBV5-4
D gene: TRBD1
clone size: NA
CDR3 length: 15
CDR3 DNA: TGTGCCAGCAGCTTACCGACAGGGGGCGCCTATGGCTACACCTTC
CDR3 protein: CASSLPTGGAYGYTF

J gene: TRBJ1-1
V gene: TRBV7-3
D gene: NA
clone size: few
CDR3 length: 13
CDR3 DNA: TGTGCCAGCAGCGTGAACCTTAACACTGAAGCTTTCTTT
CDR3 protein: CASSVNLNTEAFF

J gene: TRBJ1-5
V gene: TRBV19
D gene: TRBD1
clone size: NA
CDR3 length: 15
CDR3 DNA: TGTGCCAGTAGAGACAGGGGGTATGGCAATCAGCCCCAGCATTTT
CDR3 protein: CASRDRGYGNQPQHF

J gene: TRBJ2-1
V gene: TRBV15
D gene: TRBD2
clone size: few
CDR3 length: 19
CDR3 DNA: TGTGCCACCAGCAGATCCCGGGACAGGGGACTAGCGGGGAAAAATGAGCAGTTCTTC
CDR3 protein: CATSRSRDRGLAGKNEQFF

J gene: TRBJ2-2
V gene: TRBV5-5
D gene: TRBD1
clone size: NA
CDR3 length: 14
CDR3 DNA: TGTGCCAGCAGCTGGGGACAGGGGACCGGGGAGCTGTTTTTT
CDR3 protein: CASSWGQGTGELFF

J gene: TRBJ2-2
V gene: TRBV6-2/TRBV6-3
D gene: TRBD1
clone size: NA
CDR3 length: 15
CDR3 DNA: TGTGCCAGCAGTCAAAGGACAGGGGGCTTCGGGGAGCTGTTTTTT
CDR3 protein: CASSQRTGGFGELFF

J gene: TRBJ2-7
V gene: TRBV7-2
D gene: TRBD1
clone size: NA
CDR3 length: 14
CDR3 DNA: TGTGCCAGCAGCTCAGGACAGGCGCAAATCGAGCAGTACTTC
CDR3 protein: CASSSGQAQIEQYF

J gene: TRBJ2-7
V gene: TRBV27
D gene: TRBD2
clone size: NA
CDR3 length: 16
CDR3 DNA: TGTGCCAGCAGTCGCATCTCGGGGGGAAGGTCCTACGAGCAGTACTTC
CDR3 protein: CASSRISGGRSYEQYF

J gene: TRBJ1-3
V gene: TRBV19
D gene: NA
clone size: NA
CDR3 length: 18
CDR3 DNA: TGTGCCAGTAGTATGAAATGGGGGAGCCCTGGTTTTGGAAACACCATATATTTT
CDR3 protein: CASSMKWGSPGFGNTIYF